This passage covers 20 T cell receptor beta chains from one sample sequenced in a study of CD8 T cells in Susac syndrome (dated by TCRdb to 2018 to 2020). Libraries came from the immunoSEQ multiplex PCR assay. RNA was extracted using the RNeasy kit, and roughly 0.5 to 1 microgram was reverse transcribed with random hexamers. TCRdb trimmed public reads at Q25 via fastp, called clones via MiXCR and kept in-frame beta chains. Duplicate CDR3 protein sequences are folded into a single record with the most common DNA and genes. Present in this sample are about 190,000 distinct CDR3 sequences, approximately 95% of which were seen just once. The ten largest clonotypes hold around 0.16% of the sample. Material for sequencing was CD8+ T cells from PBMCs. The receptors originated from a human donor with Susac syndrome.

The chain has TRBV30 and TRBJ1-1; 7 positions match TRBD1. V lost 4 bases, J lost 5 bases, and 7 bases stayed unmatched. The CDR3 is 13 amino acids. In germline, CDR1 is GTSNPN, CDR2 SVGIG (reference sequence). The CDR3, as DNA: TGTGCCTGGAACTCCAGGGGGAGGACTGAAGCTTTCTTT. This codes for CAWNSRGRTEAFF.

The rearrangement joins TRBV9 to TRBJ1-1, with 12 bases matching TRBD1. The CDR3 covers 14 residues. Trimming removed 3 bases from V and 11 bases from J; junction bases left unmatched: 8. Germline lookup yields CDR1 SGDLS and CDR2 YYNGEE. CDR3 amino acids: CASSASGQGAPAFF. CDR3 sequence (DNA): TGTGCCAGCAGCGCGTCGGGACAGGGGGCGCCGGCTTTCTTT.

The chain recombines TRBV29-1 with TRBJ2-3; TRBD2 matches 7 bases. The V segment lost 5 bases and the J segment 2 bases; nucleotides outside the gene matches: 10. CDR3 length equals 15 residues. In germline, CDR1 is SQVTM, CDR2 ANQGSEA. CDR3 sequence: CSVRTLAQNTDTQYF. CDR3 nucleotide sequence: TGCAGCGTTCGCACACTAGCGCAAAACACAGATACGCAGTATTTT.

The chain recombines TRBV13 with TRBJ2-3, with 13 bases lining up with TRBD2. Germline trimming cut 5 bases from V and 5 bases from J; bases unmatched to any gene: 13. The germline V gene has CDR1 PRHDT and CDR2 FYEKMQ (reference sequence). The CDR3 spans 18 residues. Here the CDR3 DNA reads TGTGCCAGCAGCCCCGGACTAGCGGGGGAGCCGGGAATAGATACGCAGTATTTT. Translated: CASSPGLAGEPGIDTQYF.

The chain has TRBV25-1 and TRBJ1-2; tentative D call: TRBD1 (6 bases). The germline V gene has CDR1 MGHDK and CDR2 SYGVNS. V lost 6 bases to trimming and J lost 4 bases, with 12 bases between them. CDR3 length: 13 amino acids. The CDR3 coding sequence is TGTGCCAGCAGGAATGTGGACAGCTATGGCTACACCTTC. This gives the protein CASRNVDSYGYTF.

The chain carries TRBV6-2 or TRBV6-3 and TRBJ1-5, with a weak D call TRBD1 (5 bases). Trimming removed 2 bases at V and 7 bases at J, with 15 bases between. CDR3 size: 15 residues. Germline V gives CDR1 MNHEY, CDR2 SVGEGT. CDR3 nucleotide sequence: TGTGCCAGCAGTTACGGTAGTTGGCAGGGACAGCCCCAGCATTTT. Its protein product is CASSYGSWQGQPQHF.

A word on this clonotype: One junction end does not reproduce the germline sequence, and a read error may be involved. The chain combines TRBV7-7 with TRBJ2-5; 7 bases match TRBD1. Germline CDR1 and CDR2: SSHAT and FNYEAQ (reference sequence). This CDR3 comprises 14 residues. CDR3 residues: CASSLVSGGETQYF. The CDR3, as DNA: TGTGCTAGCAGCTTAGTCTCAGGGGGAGAGACCCAGTACTTC.

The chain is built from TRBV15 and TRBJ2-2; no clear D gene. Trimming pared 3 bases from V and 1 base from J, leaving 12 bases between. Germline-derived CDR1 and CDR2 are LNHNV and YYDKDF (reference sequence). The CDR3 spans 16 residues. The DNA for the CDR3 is TGTGCCACCAGCAGCGGGCGTGGCGTGAACACCGGGGAGCTGTTTTTT. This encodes CATSSGRGVNTGELFF.

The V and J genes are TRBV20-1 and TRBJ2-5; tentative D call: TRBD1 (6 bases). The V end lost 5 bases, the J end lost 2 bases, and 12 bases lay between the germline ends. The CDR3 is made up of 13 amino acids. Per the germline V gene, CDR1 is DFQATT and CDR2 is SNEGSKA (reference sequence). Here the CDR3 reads CSALGHLQETQYF. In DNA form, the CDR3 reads TGCAGTGCTTTGGGACACCTACAAGAGACCCAGTACTTC.

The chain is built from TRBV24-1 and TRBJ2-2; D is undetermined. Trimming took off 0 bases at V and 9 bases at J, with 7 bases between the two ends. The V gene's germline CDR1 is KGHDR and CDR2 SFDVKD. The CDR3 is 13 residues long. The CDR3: CATSDLLVRELFF. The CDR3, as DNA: TGTGCCACCAGTGATTTGCTAGTGCGGGAGCTGTTTTTT.

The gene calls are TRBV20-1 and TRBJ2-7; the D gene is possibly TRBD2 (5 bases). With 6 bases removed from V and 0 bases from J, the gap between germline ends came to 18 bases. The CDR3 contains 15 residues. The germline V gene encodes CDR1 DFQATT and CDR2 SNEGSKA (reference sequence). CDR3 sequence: CSASGIAGLSYEQYF. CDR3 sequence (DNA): TGCAGTGCCAGTGGTATAGCCGGACTCTCCTACGAGCAGTACTTC.

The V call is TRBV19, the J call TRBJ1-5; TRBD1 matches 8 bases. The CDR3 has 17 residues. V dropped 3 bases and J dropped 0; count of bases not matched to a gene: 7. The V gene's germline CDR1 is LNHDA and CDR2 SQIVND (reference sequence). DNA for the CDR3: TGTGCCAGTAGTATCAGTTCAGGGGGCTATAGCAATCAGCCCCAGCATTTT. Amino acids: CASSISSGGYSNQPQHF.

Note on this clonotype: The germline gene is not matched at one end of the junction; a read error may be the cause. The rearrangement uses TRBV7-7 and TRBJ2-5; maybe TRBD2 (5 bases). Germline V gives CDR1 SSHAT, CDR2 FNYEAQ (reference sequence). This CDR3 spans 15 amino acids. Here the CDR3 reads CASSLASSFQETQYF. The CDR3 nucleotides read TGTGCTAGCAGCTTAGCGTCATCTTTCCAAGAGACCCAGTACTTC.

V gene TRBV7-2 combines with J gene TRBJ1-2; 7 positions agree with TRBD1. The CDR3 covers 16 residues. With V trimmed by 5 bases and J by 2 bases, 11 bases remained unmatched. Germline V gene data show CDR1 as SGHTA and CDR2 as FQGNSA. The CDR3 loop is CASSAPGRGTNYGYTF. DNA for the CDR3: TGTGCCAGCAGCGCGCCGGGCAGGGGGACGAACTATGGCTACACCTTC.

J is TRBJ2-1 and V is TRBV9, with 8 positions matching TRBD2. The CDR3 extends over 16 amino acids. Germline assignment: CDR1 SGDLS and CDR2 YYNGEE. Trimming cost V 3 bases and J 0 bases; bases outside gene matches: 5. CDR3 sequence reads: CASSASGTSSYNEQFF. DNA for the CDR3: TGTGCCAGCAGCGCTTCCGGGACTAGCTCCTACAATGAGCAGTTCTTC.

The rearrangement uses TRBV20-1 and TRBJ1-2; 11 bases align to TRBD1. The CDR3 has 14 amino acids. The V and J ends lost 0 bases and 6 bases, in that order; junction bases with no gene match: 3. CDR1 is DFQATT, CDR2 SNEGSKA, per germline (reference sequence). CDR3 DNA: TGCAGTGCTAGAGACCCGGACAGGGGGCATGGCTACACCTTC. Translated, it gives CSARDPDRGHGYTF.

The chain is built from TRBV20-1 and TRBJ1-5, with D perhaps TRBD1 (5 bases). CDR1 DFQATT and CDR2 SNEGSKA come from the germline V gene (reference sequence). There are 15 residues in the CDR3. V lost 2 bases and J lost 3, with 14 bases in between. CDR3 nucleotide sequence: TGCAGTGCTAGATCCGGGACGGGAGACAATCAGCCCCAGCATTTT. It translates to CSARSGTGDNQPQHF.

The CDR3 loop reads CSVGSGTGIGYTF. CDR3 coding DNA: TGCAGCGTTGGATCCGGGACAGGGATTGGCTACACCTTC. The chain uses TRBV29-1 and TRBJ1-2; the match to TRBD1 covers 9 bases. The CDR3 spans 13 residues. J gave up 7 bases and V 4 bases, and 7 bases lay outside the gene matches. The germline gives CDR1 SQVTM, CDR2 ANQGSEA.

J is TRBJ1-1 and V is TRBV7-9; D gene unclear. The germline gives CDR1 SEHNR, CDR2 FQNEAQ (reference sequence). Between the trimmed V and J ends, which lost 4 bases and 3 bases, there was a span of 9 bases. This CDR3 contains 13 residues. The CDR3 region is CASSWNTDTEAFF. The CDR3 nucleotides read TGTGCCAGCAGCTGGAACACGGACACTGAAGCTTTCTTT.

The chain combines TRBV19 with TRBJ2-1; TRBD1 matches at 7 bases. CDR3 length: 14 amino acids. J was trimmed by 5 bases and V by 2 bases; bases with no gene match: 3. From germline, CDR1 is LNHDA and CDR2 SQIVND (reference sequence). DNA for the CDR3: TGTGCCAGTAGTATATGGGACAGTCACAATGAGCAGTTCTTC. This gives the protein CASSIWDSHNEQFF.